The following is a TCR beta chain sequence with its context. RNA was extracted with the RNeasy kit, and a quantity of about 0.45 to 1 ug was reverse transcribed using random hexamers. TCRdb independently ran MiXCR on the immunoSEQ multiplex PCR reads; one entry per CDR3 protein. The data show about 20,000 distinct CDR3 sequences, with about 92% seen just once and roughly 0.28% held by the top ten. These data are taken from a study of CD8 T cells in Susac syndrome. Looked up from germline, CDR1 is SGHTA and CDR2 is FQGNSA. Germline trimming cut 1 base from V and 2 bases from J; bases unmatched to any gene: 0. The CDR3 consists of 15 residues. TCR beta from blood CD8+ and CD4+ T cells was sequenced. Controls matched for age and sex were healthy donors.

The gene calls are TRBV7-2 and TRBJ2-7; 12 nucleotides agree with TRBD2. Sequencing was performed on CD8+ T cells from PBMCs. The TCR sequence derives from a human donor in good health. The CDR3 bases are TGTGCCAGCAGCTTAGGGACTAGCGGGACCTACGAGCAGTACTTC. It encodes CASSLGTSGTYEQYF. Full variable domain (missing parts from reference TRBV7-2 and TRBJ2-7): GAGVSQSPSNKVTEKGKDVELRCDPISGHTALYWYRQSLGQGLEFLIYFQGNSAPDKSGLPSDRFSAERTGGSVSTLTIQRTQQEDSAVYLCASSLGTSGTYEQYFGPGTRLTVT.